The T cell receptor beta chain described here comes from a study of cytomegalovirus exposure and HLA in healthy donors. Use of 60 Vbeta and 13 Jbeta primers characterized the PCR. Per the study methods: The count from a later analysis was about 80 million unique TCR beta chains, around 11 million of them shared. Method: immunoSEQ multiplex PCR; TCRdb's copy keeps in-frame clones and lacks some. That table gives V, J and clone size, and the DNA gave D and trimming. The sample shows 95,000 to 120,000 clones, roughly 72% of them seen only once. Findings and caveats of the study: Most of the CMV-associated TCR beta chains (in a later analysis) appeared to be HLA-restricted. The authors excluded some V segments, including TRBV6-2 and TRBV6-3, as indistinguishable. The study flagged approximately 180 TCR beta chains as cytomegalovirus-associated.

CDR3 length: 18 amino acids. V was pared by 4 bases and J by 3 bases, with 12 bases of the junction left unmatched. The V gene's germline CDR1 is KGHSH and CDR2 LQKENI. This clone was recorded a few times. Its antigen is currently unknown. This sequence originates from a woman aged 40 to 49 in good health and CMV-seropositive. The sequenced sample was PBMCs. This rearrangement joins TRBV18 to TRBJ1-5; 10 bases map to TRBD1. CDR3 protein: CASSRQRDRGQVNQPQHF. The CDR3 DNA follows: TGTGCCAGCTCACGACAGCGTGACAGGGGGCAGGTCAATCAGCCCCAGCATTTT.